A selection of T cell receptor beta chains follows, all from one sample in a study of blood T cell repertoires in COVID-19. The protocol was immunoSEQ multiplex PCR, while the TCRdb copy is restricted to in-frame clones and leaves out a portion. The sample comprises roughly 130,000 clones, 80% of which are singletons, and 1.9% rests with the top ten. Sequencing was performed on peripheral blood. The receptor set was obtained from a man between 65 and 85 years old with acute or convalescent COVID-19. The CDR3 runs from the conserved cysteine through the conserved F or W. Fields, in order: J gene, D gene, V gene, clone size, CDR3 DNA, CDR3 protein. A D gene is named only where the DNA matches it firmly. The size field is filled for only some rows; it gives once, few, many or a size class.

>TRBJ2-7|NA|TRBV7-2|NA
TGTGCCAGCAGCTTAACAAGGACAGACCTTAATTGGATCTACGAGCAGTACTTC
CASSLTRTDLNWIYEQYF
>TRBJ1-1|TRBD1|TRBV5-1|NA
TGCGCCAGCAGCAGACCGACAGGGAGTGAGGGAAAAGCTTTCTTT
CASSRPTGSEGKAFF
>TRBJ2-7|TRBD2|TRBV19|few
TGTGCCACCGCGACTAGCGGGGGCGTTGAGCAGTACTTC
CATATSGGVEQYF
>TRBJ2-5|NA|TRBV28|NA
TGTGCCAGCAGTTTATTGGCTCTAGAGACCCAGTACTTC
CASSLLALETQYF
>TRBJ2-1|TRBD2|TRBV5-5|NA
TGTGCCAGCAGCCTGTTGGGGGGGAGTAATGAGCAGTTCTTC
CASSLLGGSNEQFF
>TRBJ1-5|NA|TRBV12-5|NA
TGTGCTAGTGGTTGGGGGGGGCCCAATCAGCCCCAGCATTTT
CASGWGGPNQPQHF
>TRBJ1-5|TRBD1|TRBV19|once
TGTGCCACCTCGACAGGGGCAAGTGAGAAGCATTTT
CATSTGASEKHF
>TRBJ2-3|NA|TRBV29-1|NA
TGCAGCGTCGAGGCAGGGGCAGATACGCAGTATTTT
CSVEAGADTQYF
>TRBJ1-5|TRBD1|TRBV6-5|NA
TGTGCCAGCGGCCGGGACAGGGCTTTTCAGCCCCAGCATTTT
CASGRDRAFQPQHF
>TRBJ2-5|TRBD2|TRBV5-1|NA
TGCGCCAGCAGCTTGGCACGGACTAGCGGGGGCCAAGAGACCCAGTACTTC
CASSLARTSGGQETQYF
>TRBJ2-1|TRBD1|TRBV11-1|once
TGTGCCAGCAGCGCACCCAGGGGGTATGTCGATGAGCAGTTCTTC
CASSAPRGYVDEQFF
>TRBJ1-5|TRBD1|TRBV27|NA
TGTGCCAGCAGTCTACAGGGGATAGGCAATCAGCCCCAGCATTTT
CASSLQGIGNQPQHF
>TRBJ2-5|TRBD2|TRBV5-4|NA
TGTGCCAGCAGCCCACGACTAGCGGGGCTAGGGGAGACCCAGTACTTC
CASSPRLAGLGETQYF
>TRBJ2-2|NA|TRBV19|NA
TGTGCCAGTAGTATTCAGGGGTCGGGTGCCGGGGAGCTGTTTTTT
CASSIQGSGAGELFF
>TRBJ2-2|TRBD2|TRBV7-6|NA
TGTGCCAGCAGCTTAGCTGCCGTAGCGGGGTTTGGGGAGCTGTTTTTT
CASSLAAVAGFGELFF
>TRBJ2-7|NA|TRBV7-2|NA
TGTGCCAGCAGCCGTGGCCGGGACGGGGGATTCGGCCGGTACTTC
CASSRGRDGGFGRYF
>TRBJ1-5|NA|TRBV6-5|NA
TGTGCCAGCAGGCGGGAAAATCAGCCCCAGCATTTT
CASRRENQPQHF
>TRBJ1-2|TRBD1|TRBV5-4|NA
TGTGCCAGCAGCGATGGGACAGGGGGGGTCTATGGCTACACCTTC
CASSDGTGGVYGYTF
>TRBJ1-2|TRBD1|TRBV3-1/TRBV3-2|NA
TGTGCCAGCAGCCCAAGGGACAGGGGATATGGCTACACCTTC
CASSPRDRGYGYTF
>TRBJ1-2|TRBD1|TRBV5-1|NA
TGCGCCAGCAGCTCCGGACAGGGGTTGAACTATGGCTACACCTTC
CASSSGQGLNYGYTF
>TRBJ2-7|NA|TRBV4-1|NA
TGCGCCAGCAGCCAAGCCGGGCTAGCTAGCTACGAGCAGTACTTC
CASSQAGLASYEQYF
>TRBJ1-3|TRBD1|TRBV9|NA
TGTGCCAGCAGCGCCGGACAGGGGGCGCGAGATGGAAACACCATATATTTT
CASSAGQGARDGNTIYF